This T cell receptor (beta chain) originates from a study of blood T cell repertoires in COVID-19. The CDR3 runs 15 residues. Germline-derived CDR1 and CDR2 are SGHTA and FQGTGA. The V segment lost 1 base and the J segment 9 bases; nucleotides outside the gene matches: 9. Sequencing used immunoSEQ multiplex PCR; TCRdb keeps in-frame clones, though not all of them. The repertoire holds more than 150,000 clones, with around 73% as singletons. This chain joins TRBV7-3 and TRBJ2-1; 7 bases align to TRBD2. The sequence was obtained from a woman aged 50 to 60 who had recovered from COVID-19. Source material: PBMCs or T cells enriched from blood (not recorded which). In nucleotides, the CDR3 is TGTGCCAGCAGCTTAAGTGGGAGGGGAACAGGTGAGCAGTTCTTC. It specifies CASSLSGRGTGEQFF.